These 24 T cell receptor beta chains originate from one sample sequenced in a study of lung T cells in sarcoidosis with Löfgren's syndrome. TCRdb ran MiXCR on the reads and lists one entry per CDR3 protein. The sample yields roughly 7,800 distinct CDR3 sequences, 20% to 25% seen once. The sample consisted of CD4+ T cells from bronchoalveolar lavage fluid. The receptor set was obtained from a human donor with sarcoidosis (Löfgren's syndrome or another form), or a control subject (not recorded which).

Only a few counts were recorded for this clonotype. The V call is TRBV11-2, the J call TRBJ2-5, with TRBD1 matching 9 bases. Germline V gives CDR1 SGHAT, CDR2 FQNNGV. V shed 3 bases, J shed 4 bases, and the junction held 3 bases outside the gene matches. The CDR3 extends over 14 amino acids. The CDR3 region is CASSFGQGRETQYF. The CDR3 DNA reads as TGTGCCAGCAGCTTCGGACAGGGGCGAGAGACCCAGTACTTC.

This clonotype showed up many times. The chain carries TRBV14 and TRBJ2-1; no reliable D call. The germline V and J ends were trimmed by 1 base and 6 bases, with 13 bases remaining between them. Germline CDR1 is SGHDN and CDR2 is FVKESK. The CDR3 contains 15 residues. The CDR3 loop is CASSQGLTIANEQFF. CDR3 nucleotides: TGTGCCAGCAGCCAAGGGCTTACCATTGCCAATGAGCAGTTCTTC.

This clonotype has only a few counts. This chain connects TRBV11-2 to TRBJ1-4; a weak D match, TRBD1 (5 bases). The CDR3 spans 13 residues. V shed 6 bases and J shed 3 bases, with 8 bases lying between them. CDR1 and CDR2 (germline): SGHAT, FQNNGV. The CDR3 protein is CASSRGSNEKLFF. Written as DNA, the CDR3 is TGTGCCAGCAGTCGGGGGTCTAATGAAAAACTGTTTTTT.

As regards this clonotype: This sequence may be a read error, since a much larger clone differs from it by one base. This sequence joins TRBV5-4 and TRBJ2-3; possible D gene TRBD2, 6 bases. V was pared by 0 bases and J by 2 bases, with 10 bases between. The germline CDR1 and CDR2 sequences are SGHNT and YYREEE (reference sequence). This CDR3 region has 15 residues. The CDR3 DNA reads TGTGCCAGCAGCTTGGACGGGAGACCCACAGATACGCAGTATTTT. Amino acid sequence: CASSLDGRPTDTQYF.

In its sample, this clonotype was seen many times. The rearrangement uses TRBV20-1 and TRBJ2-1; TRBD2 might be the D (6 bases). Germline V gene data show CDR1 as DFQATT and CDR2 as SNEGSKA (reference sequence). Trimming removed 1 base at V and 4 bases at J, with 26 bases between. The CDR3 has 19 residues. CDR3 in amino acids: CSARATLGQGGGIYNEQFF. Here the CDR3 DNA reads TGCAGTGCTAGAGCAACATTGGGGCAGGGTGGGGGGATATACAATGAGCAGTTCTTC.

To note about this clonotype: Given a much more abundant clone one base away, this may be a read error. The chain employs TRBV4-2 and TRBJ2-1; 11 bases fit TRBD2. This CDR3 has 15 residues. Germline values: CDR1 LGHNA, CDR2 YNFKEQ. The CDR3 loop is CASSQLAGGLNEQLF. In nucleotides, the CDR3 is TGTGCCAGCAGCCAACTAGCGGGGGGATTGAATGAGCAGCTCTTC.

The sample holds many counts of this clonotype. The CDR3 is CASSEGLPTDTQYF. Here the CDR3 DNA reads TGTGCCAGCAGTGAAGGCCTACCCACAGATACGCAGTATTTT. The rearrangement uses TRBV6-1 and TRBJ2-3; the D is unclear. The CDR3 is 14 amino acids. Germline CDR1 and CDR2: MNHNS and SASEGT. V was shortened by 1 base and J by 2 bases, with 7 bases between the two germline ends.

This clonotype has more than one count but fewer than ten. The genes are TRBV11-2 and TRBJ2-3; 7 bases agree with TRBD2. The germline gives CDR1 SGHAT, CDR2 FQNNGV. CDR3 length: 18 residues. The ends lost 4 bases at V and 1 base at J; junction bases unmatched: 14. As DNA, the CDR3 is TGTGCCAGCAGCTCCCGGCCCCCCGGGGGGTGGGGCACAGATACGCAGTATTTT. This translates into CASSSRPPGGWGTDTQYF. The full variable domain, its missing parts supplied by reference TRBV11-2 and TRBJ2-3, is EAGVAQSPRYKIIEKRQSVAFWCNPISGHATLYWYQQILGQGPKLLIQFQNNGVVDDSQLPKDRFSAERLKGVDSTLKIQPAKLEDSAVYLCASSSRPPGGWGTDTQYFGPGTRLTVL.

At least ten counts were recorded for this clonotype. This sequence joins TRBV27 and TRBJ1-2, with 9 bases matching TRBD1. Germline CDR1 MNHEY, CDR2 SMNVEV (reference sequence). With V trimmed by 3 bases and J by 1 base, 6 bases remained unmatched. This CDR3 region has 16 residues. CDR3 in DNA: TGTGCCAGCAGTTTTTTCCCGGGACAGGGTAACTATGGCTACACCTTC. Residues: CASSFFPGQGNYGYTF.

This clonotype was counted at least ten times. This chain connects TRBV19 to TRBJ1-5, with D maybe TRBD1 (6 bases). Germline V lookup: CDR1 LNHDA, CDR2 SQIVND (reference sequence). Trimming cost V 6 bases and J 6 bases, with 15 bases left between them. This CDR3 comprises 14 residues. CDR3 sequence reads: CASRGGGGTQPQHF. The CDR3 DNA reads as TGTGCCAGTAGGGGCGGTGGGGGCACTCAGCCCCAGCATTTT.

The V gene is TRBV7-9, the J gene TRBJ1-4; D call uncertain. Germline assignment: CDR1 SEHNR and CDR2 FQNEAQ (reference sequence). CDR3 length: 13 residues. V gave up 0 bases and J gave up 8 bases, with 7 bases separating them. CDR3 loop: CASSLAGSEKLFF. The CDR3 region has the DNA TGTGCCAGCAGCTTAGCAGGGAGCGAAAAACTGTTTTTT.

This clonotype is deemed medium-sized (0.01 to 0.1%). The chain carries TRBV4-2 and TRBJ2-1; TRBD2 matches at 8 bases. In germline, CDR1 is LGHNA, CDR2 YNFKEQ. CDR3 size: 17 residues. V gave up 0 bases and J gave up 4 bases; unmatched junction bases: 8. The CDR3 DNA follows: TGTGCCAGCAGCCAAGATATGGGGCGGGGGGTTTACAATGAGCAGTTCTTC. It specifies CASSQDMGRGVYNEQFF.

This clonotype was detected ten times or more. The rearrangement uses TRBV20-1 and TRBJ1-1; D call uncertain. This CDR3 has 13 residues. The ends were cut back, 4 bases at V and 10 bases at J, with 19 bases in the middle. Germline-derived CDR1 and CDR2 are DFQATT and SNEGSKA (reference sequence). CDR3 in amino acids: CSATHGGSRGAFF. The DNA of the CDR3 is TGCAGTGCTACCCACGGAGGGTCACGGGGAGCTTTCTTT.

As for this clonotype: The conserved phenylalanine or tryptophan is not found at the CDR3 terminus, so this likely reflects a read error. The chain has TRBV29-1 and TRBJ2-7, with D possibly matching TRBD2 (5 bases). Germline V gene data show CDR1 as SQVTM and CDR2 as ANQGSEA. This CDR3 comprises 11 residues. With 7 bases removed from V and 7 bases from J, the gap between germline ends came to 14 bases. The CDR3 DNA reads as TGCAGCGCCGTATCAGCGGTTGAGCAGTACTCC. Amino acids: CSAVSAVEQYS.

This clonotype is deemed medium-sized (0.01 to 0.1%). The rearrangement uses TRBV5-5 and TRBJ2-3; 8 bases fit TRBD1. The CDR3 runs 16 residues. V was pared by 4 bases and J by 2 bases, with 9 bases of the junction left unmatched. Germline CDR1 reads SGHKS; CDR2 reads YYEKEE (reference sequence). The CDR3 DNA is TGTGCCAGCAGCCCCCTCTGGGGACAGGTCACAGATACGCAGTATTTT. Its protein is CASSPLWGQVTDTQYF.

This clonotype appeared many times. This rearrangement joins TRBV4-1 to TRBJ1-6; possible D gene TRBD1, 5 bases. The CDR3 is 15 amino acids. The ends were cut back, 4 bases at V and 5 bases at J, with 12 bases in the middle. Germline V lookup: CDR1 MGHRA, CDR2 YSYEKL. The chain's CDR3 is CASSRETVNNSPLHF. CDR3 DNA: TGCGCCAGCAGCCGAGAGACAGTCAATAATTCACCCCTCCACTTT.

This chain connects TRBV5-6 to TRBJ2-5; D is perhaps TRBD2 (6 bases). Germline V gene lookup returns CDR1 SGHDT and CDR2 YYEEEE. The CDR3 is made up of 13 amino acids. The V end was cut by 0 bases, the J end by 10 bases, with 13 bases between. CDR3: CASSLVGTGGQYF. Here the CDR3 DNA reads TGTGCCAGCAGCTTGGTGGGGACCGGGGGCCAGTACTTC.

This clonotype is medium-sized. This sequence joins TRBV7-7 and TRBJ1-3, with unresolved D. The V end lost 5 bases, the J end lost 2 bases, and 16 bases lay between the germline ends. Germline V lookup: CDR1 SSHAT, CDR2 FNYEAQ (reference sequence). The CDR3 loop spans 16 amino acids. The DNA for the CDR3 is TGTGCCAGCAGCGCAGGACCCCCGGCGACTGGAAACACCATATATTTT. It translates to CASSAGPPATGNTIYF. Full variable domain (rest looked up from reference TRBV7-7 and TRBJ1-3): GAGVSQSPRYKVTKRGQDVTLRCDPISSHATLYWYQQALGQGPEFLTYFNYEAQPDKSGLPSDRFSAERPEGSISTLTIQRTEQRDSAMYRCASSAGPPATGNTIYFGEGSWLTVV.

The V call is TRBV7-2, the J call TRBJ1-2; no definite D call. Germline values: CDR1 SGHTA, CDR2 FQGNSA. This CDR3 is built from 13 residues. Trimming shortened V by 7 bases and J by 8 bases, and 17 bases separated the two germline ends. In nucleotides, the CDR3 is TGTGCCAGCACCCCGACCCATTCAACGGGCTACACCTTC. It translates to CASTPTHSTGYTF. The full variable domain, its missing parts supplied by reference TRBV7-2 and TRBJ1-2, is GAGVSQSPSNKVTEKGKDVELRCDPISGHTALYWYRQSLGQGLEFLIYFQGNSAPDKSGLPSDRFSAERTGGSVSTLTIQRTQQEDSAVYLCASTPTHSTGYTFGSGTRLTVV.

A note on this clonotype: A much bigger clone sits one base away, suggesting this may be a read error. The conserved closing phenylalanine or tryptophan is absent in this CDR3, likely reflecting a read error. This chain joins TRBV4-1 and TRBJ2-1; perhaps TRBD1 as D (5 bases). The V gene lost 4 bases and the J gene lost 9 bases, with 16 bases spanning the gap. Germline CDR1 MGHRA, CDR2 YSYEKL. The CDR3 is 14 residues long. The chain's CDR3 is CASSPQARAGEQFS. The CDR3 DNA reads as TGCGCCAGCAGCCCCCAAGCCAGGGCCGGTGAGCAGTTCTCC.

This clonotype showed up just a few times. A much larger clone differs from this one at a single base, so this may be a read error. The CDR3 nucleotides read TGTGCCAGCAGTTTGTCGAACAGGGGGCTTGGGGTTTTCTTT. The encoded protein is CASSLSNRGLGVFF. The chain employs TRBV28 and TRBJ1-1, with TRBD1 identical over 9 bases. Unmatched junction bases numbered 12, after V lost 3 bases and J lost 13 bases. This CDR3 has 14 amino acids. CDR1 is MDHEN and CDR2 is SYDVKM in the germline V gene.

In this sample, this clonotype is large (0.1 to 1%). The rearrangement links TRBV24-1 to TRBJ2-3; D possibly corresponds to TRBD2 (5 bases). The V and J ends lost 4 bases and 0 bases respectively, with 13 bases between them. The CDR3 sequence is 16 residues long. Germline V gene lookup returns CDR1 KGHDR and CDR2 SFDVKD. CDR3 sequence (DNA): TGTGCCACCAGTGAGGGATCCGGGGTGAGCACAGATACGCAGTATTTT. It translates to CATSEGSGVSTDTQYF.

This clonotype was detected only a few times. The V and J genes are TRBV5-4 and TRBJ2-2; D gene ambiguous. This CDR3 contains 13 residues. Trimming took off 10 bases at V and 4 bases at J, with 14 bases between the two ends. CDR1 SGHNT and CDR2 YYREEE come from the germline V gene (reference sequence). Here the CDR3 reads CAGTRGLTGELFF. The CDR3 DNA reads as TGTGCCGGAACAAGAGGTCTCACCGGGGAGCTGTTTTTT.

In DNA, the CDR3 is TGTGCCACCAGTGACCAGGGACAGGGGTGGTACGAGCAGTACTTC. The encoded protein is CATSDQGQGWYEQYF. The rearrangement uses TRBV24-1 and TRBJ2-7; 10 nucleotides align to TRBD1. Germline assignment: CDR1 KGHDR and CDR2 SFDVKD. V was pared by 4 bases and J by 4 bases, with 6 bases of the junction left unmatched. This CDR3 spans 15 amino acids.